These 12 T cell receptor beta chains were all obtained from the same sample, sequenced in a study of CD8 T cells in ankylosing spondylitis. TCRdb re-derived calls from the 5' RACE reads in MiXCR, one entry per CDR3 protein. The repertoire holds around 210,000 distinct CDR3 sequences, around 8% seen once, with approximately 4.8% in the top ten. Sequencing used blood, either unsorted or a sorted T cell fraction (not recorded which). These receptors were collected from a female donor with ankylosing spondylitis or in good health (not recorded which).

Many counts were recorded for this clonotype. The chain has TRBV7-6 and TRBJ2-1, with a weak D call TRBD1 (6 bases). The V and J ends lost 5 bases and 7 bases respectively, with 12 bases between them. Germline CDR1 reads SGHVS; CDR2 reads FNYEAQ. The CDR3 totals 13 residues. The CDR3 DNA sequence: TGTGCCAGCAGCAACGGACAGAGGAATGAGCAGTTCTTC. Its translation: CASSNGQRNEQFF.

This clonotype was picked up one time. A much larger clonotype is one base distant, so this may be a read error. The chain has TRBV7-6 and TRBJ2-1; 8 bases fit TRBD2. The CDR3 totals 14 residues. Germline-derived CDR1 and CDR2 are SGHVS and FNYEAQ. The CDR3 region has the DNA TGTACCAGCAGCCCCGGGACTAGATACAATGAGCAGTTCTTC. Translated: CTSSPGTRYNEQFF.

This clonotype has at least ten counts. The chain has TRBV20-1 and TRBJ2-1; TRBD2 matches at 9 bases. Germline V gene data show CDR1 as DFQATT and CDR2 as SNEGSKA (reference sequence). The CDR3 sequence is 15 residues long. CDR3 in DNA: TGCGCGATCGGGGGTTCAGCGGGAGGTGGAAATGAGCAGTTCTTC. Translated, it gives CAIGGSAGGGNEQFF.

At least ten counts were recorded for this clonotype. The chain couples TRBV12-3 or TRBV12-4 to TRBJ2-2, with D possibly matching TRBD2 (5 bases). Trimming left V 6 bases short and J 5 bases short, with 10 bases between. The CDR3 covers 13 residues. Written as DNA, the CDR3 is TGTGCCAGCAGCAAACCGGGGACCGGGGAGCTGTTTTTT. It specifies CASSKPGTGELFF.

This clonotype was observed many times. The chain is built from TRBV20-1 and TRBJ1-4; possible D gene TRBD1, 6 bases. Trimming left V 6 bases short and J 6 bases short, with 17 bases between. CDR1 and CDR2 from the germline V gene are DFQATT and SNEGSKA (reference sequence). CDR3 length: 14 amino acids. CDR3 nucleotide sequence: TGCAGTGCCCAAGATCCAGGGGTGGATGAAAAACTGTTTTTT. Translated: CSAQDPGVDEKLFF.

The table lists this clonotype with many counts. This sequence joins TRBV28 and TRBJ1-4; TRBD1 matches 9 bases. Germline V gene lookup returns CDR1 MDHEN and CDR2 SYDVKM. After removal of 6 bases from V and 0 bases from J, the junction contained 14 bases not matched to a gene. The CDR3 has 19 amino acids. The CDR3 DNA reads as TGTGCCAGCAGGGGGATACAGGGGGCGAATAGAACAACTAATGAAAAACTGTTTTTT. It codes for CASRGIQGANRTTNEKLFF.

This clonotype was seen repeatedly, ten times or more. The chain combines TRBV29-1 with TRBJ2-7; no clear D gene. Germline V gives CDR1 SQVTM, CDR2 ANQGSEA. The CDR3 covers 12 residues. The V gene lost 7 bases and the J gene lost 0 bases, with 10 bases spanning the gap. The CDR3 nucleotides are TGCAGCGCTAGACTGAACTCCTACGAGCAGTACTTC. It yields the protein CSARLNSYEQYF.

This clonotype has a count of ten or more. This chain links TRBV20-1 with TRBJ1-2; D gene unclear. The CDR3 extends over 14 amino acids. The germline V and J ends were trimmed by 0 bases and 4 bases, with 12 bases remaining between them. Germline V gene sequence: CDR1 DFQATT, CDR2 SNEGSKA (reference sequence). CDR3: CSARDGLQLYGYTF. DNA of the CDR3: TGCAGTGCTAGAGATGGGCTACAGCTCTATGGCTACACCTTC.

J is TRBJ1-1 and V is TRBV11-1; TRBD1 is a possible D gene (5 bases). CDR3 length: 14 amino acids. In germline, CDR1 is SGHAT, CDR2 FQDESV (reference sequence). Trimming took 1 base from V and 5 from J, leaving 11 bases between them. The CDR3 region is CASSLVRGWTEAFF. Written as DNA, the CDR3 is TGTGCCAGCAGCTTAGTAAGGGGTTGGACTGAAGCTTTCTTT. The complete variable domain, with remaining parts taken from reference TRBV11-1 and TRBJ1-1, reads EAEVAQSPRYKITEKSQAVAFWCDPISGHATLYWYRQILGQGPELLVQFQDESVVDDSQLPKDRFSAERLKGVDSTLKIQPAELGDSAMYLCASSLVRGWTEAFFGQGTRLTVV.

This clonotype was seen ten or more times. V usage is TRBV29-1 and J usage is TRBJ2-6; possibly TRBD1 for D (6 bases). Trimming took off 5 bases at V and 2 bases at J, with 7 bases between the two ends. The CDR3 contains 13 residues. Germline V lookup: CDR1 SQVTM, CDR2 ANQGSEA. CDR3 sequence (DNA): TGCAGCGTTACAGGGCCTGGGGCCAACGTCCTGACTTTC. This encodes CSVTGPGANVLTF.

Many counts were recorded for this clonotype. The chain has TRBV20-1 and TRBJ1-2; TRBD1 is a possible D gene (6 bases). CDR3 length: 14 amino acids. The V gene lost 6 bases and the J gene lost 4 bases, with 18 bases spanning the gap. CDR1 and CDR2 (germline): DFQATT, SNEGSKA (reference sequence). CDR3 in DNA: TGCAGTGCCGTTCCGGACAGATACCTCTATGGCTACACCTTC. The encoded protein is CSAVPDRYLYGYTF.

There are many counts of this clonotype. This chain uses TRBV5-6 with TRBJ2-3, with D perhaps TRBD2 (5 bases). V lost 0 bases to trimming and J lost 10 bases, with 12 bases between them. Per the germline V gene, CDR1 is SGHDT and CDR2 is YYEEEE. The CDR3 is 13 residues long. This CDR3 reads CASSLGTPTAQYF. The CDR3 DNA reads TGTGCCAGCAGCTTGGGGACTCCCACGGCGCAGTATTTT.